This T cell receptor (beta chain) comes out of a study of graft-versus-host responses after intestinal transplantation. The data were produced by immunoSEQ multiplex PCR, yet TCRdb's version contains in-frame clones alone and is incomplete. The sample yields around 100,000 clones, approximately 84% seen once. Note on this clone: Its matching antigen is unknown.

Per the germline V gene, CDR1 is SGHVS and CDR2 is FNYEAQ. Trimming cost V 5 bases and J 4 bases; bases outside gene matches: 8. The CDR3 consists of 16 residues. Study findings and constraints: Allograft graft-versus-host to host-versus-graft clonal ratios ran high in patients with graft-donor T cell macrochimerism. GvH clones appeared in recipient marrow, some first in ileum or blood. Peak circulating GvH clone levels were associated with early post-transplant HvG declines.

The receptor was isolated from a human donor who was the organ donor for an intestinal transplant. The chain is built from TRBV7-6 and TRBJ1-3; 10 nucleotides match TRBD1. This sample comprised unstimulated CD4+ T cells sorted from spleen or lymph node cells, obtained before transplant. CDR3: CASSPGQGNRGNTIYF. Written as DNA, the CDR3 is TGTGCCAGCAGCCCGGGACAGGGGAACCGCGGAAACACCATATATTTT.